This is a list of T cell receptor beta chains from one sample in a study of blood T cell repertoires in COVID-19. Generated by immunoSEQ multiplex PCR, the TCRdb table keeps only in-frame clones and is missing some. This table holds approximately 440,000 clones, about 90% found once. Material for sequencing was PBMCs or T cells enriched from blood (not recorded which). The source of these receptors is a man aged 18 to 30 who had recovered from COVID-19. The CDR3 runs from the conserved cysteine through the conserved F or W. The D gene is left open where the match is weak. The size of a clone is reported for some rows only, either as once, few or many, or as a class for expanded clones.

d_gene,v_gene,j_gene,abundance,CDR3aa,CDR3nt
TRBD1,TRBV28,TRBJ1-2,once,CASSLGTANLYGYTF,TGTGCCAGCAGTTTAGGGACAGCAAATCTCTATGGCTACACCTTC
TRBD1,TRBV10-3,TRBJ1-2,-,CAIRGQGAIGYTF,TGTGCCATCAGAGGACAGGGGGCTATTGGCTACACCTTC
-,TRBV6-5,TRBJ1-1,-,CASRYTSNTEAFF,TGTGCCAGCAGATATACTTCGAACACTGAAGCTTTCTTT
-,TRBV5-1,TRBJ2-3,-,CASSLVGARNTQYF,TGCGCCAGCAGCTTGGTGGGGGCGAGAAATACGCAGTATTTT
-,TRBV19,TRBJ1-1,-,CASSIDQGWLASEAFF,TGTGCCAGTAGTATAGATCAGGGTTGGCTAGCGTCTGAAGCTTTCTTT
-,TRBV27,TRBJ1-3,-,CASRGGLPGNTIYF,TGTGCCAGCAGGGGCGGGCTACCTGGAAACACCATATATTTT
-,TRBV12-3/TRBV12-4,TRBJ2-5,-,CASSFKGVATQYF,TGTGCCAGCAGTTTTAAGGGAGTTGCGACCCAGTACTTC
-,TRBV15,TRBJ2-6,-,CATSSPGSAGANVLTF,TGTGCCACCAGCAGTCCGGGTAGCGCTGGGGCCAACGTCCTGACTTTC
TRBD2,TRBV4-1,TRBJ2-3,-,CASSQVARAGDLTDTQYF,TGCGCCAGCAGCCAAGTGGCGCGGGCGGGGGATCTCACAGATACGCAGTATTTT
-,TRBV5-1,TRBJ1-2,few,CASSLELEGAGTF,TGCGCCAGCAGCTTGGAGTTGGAAGGGGCGGGGACCTTC
TRBD1,TRBV28,TRBJ1-2,-,CASSLPRDRPAYTF,TGTGCCAGCAGTCTACCCCGGGACAGGCCGGCCTACACCTTC
TRBD1,TRBV11-3,TRBJ1-2,few,CASSTAGTAYGYTF,TGTGCCAGCAGCACTGCCGGGACAGCATATGGCTACACCTTC
-,TRBV28,TRBJ1-2,-,CAGATGSPSYGYTF,TGTGCCGGAGCAACAGGGTCCCCTTCTTATGGCTACACCTTC
TRBD1,TRBV5-1,TRBJ1-4,few,CASSLGSTGPNEKLFF,TGCGCCAGCAGCTTGGGTTCGACAGGGCCGAACGAAAAACTGTTTTTT
-,TRBV6-4,TRBJ1-2,once,CASSDSHKGDYGYTF,TGTGCCAGCAGTGACTCCCATAAAGGAGACTATGGCTACACCTTC
-,TRBV10-3,TRBJ2-7,once,CAVRPGHSYEQYF,TGTGCCGTACGTCCGGGACATTCTTACGAGCAGTACTTC
TRBD2,TRBV5-1,TRBJ2-3,-,CASRTPGGRPASTDTQYF,TGCGCCAGCAGGACTCCTGGCGGGAGGCCGGCTAGCACAGATACGCAGTATTTT
-,TRBV5-1,TRBJ1-3,-,CASSLAPTGISGNTIYF,TGCGCCAGCAGCTTGGCTCCCACAGGGATCTCTGGAAACACCATATATTTT
-,TRBV15,TRBJ2-3,-,CATSGPGADTQYF,TGTGCCACCAGCGGACCAGGGGCAGATACGCAGTATTTT
-,TRBV6-2/TRBV6-3,TRBJ1-4,once,CASSLSGGTNEKLFF,TGTGCCAGCAGCCTGTCGGGGGGGACAAATGAAAAACTGTTTTTT
TRBD1,TRBV6-1,TRBJ2-4,-,CASSEGDRGPKNIQYF,TGTGCCAGCAGTGAAGGGGACAGGGGACCCAAAAACATTCAGTACTTC
-,TRBV5-5,TRBJ2-2,few,CASSIRAANTGELFF,TGTGCCAGCAGCATCAGGGCGGCAAACACCGGGGAGCTGTTTTTT
-,TRBV7-9,TRBJ2-1,-,CASSLPRGSNEQFF,TGTGCCAGCAGCTTACCCCGGGGTTCCAATGAGCAGTTCTTC
TRBD1,TRBV7-2,TRBJ1-2,-,CASSLVEGARYGYTF,TGTGCCAGCAGCTTAGTTGAGGGGGCGCGGTATGGCTACACCTTC
-,TRBV29-1,TRBJ2-7,-,CSVRWGGEQYF,TGCAGCGTCCGCTGGGGCGGCGAGCAGTACTTC
TRBD1,TRBV7-8,TRBJ1-2,few,CASSLEGGGVGGYTF,TGTGCCAGCAGCTTAGAAGGAGGGGGCGTTGGTGGCTACACCTTC
-,TRBV11-2,TRBJ2-5,-,CASSLGEKETQYF,TGTGCCAGCAGCTTAGGAGAAAAAGAGACCCAGTACTTC
-,TRBV10-1,TRBJ1-1,-,CASNGGMNTEAFF,TGCGCCAGCAACGGGGGGATGAACACTGAAGCTTTCTTT
-,TRBV3-1/TRBV3-2,TRBJ1-1,-,CASSQMSDSEAFF,TGTGCCAGCAGCCAAATGAGTGACTCTGAAGCTTTCTTT
-,TRBV19,TRBJ2-1,-,CASTTGQTLSYNEQFF,TGTGCCAGTACCACAGGACAGACTTTATCCTACAATGAGCAGTTCTTC
-,TRBV28,TRBJ1-6,-,CASNPSDSNSPLHF,TGTGCCAGCAACCCTTCGGACAGCAATTCACCCCTCCACTTT
TRBD1,TRBV3-1/TRBV3-2,TRBJ2-1,-,CASSQRTGGTDNEQFF,TGTGCCAGCAGCCAAAGGACAGGGGGGACCGACAATGAGCAGTTCTTC
TRBD1,TRBV27,TRBJ1-5,-,CASSTGTGGQPRHF,TGTGCCAGCAGTACCGGGACAGGGGGTCAGCCCCGGCATTTT
-,TRBV7-3,TRBJ1-1,-,CASSSGVATEAFF,TGTGCCAGCAGCTCGGGTGTGGCCACTGAAGCTTTCTTT
-,TRBV14,TRBJ1-5,-,CASSQGVSGNQPQHF,TGTGCCAGCAGCCAAGGTGTATCGGGGAATCAGCCCCAGCATTTT
TRBD1,TRBV2,TRBJ1-2,-,CASSGGTGYGYTF,TGTGCCAGCAGTGGCGGGACAGGATATGGCTACACCTTC
-,TRBV27,TRBJ1-6,-,CASSRQAVSPLHF,TGTGCCAGCAGCAGACAGGCGGTTTCACCCCTCCACTTT
TRBD1,TRBV15,TRBJ1-2,-,CATSPPGGGDGYTF,TGTGCCACCAGCCCCCCGGGAGGGGGCGATGGCTACACCTTC
-,TRBV18,TRBJ1-1,-,CASLTDRNTEAFF,TGTGCCAGCTTAACGGACAGGAACACTGAAGCTTTCTTT
TRBD2,TRBV7-3,TRBJ2-1,-,CASSEGSLAGGEQFF,TGTGCCAGCAGCGAAGGGAGCCTAGCGGGAGGTGAGCAGTTCTTC
-,TRBV3-1/TRBV3-2,TRBJ2-3,once,CASSRLDTQYF,TGTGCCAGCAGCCGACTAGATACGCAGTATTTT
TRBD1,TRBV28,TRBJ1-4,-,CATQKGTVGEKLFF,TGTGCCACCCAAAAGGGGACAGTGGGAGAAAAACTGTTTTTT
-,TRBV19,TRBJ2-2,-,CATVSGPNTGELFF,TGTGCCACCGTTAGCGGCCCGAACACCGGGGAGCTGTTTTTT
TRBD2,TRBV29-1,TRBJ2-3,once,CSVEGVLAASTDTQYF,TGCAGCGTTGAAGGGGTCCTAGCGGCTAGCACAGATACGCAGTATTTT
TRBD1,TRBV9,TRBJ2-5,-,CASSGNRGRSETQYF,TGTGCCAGCAGCGGGAACAGGGGTAGATCGGAGACCCAGTACTTC
-,TRBV21-1,TRBJ2-7,-,CASSKVTTSGSSSGYEQYF,TGTGCCAGCAGCAAAGTTACGACTAGCGGGAGTTCGTCTGGCTACGAGCAGTACTTC
-,TRBV5-1,TRBJ1-1,once,CASSLVGPGDPRGNTEAFF,TGCGCCAGCAGCTTGGTGGGGCCAGGTGACCCTAGGGGGAACACTGAAGCTTTCTTT
TRBD2,TRBV5-4,TRBJ2-1,-,CASSLYSRGLAGKGGEQFF,TGTGCCAGCAGCTTGTATTCCCGGGGATTAGCGGGGAAGGGTGGTGAGCAGTTCTTC
-,TRBV19,TRBJ1-1,-,CASSIRGNLNTEAFF,TGTGCCAGTAGTATCAGGGGTAACCTGAACACTGAAGCTTTCTTT
-,TRBV19,TRBJ1-1,-,CASTIRGGTEAFF,TGTGCCAGTACGATCAGGGGCGGCACTGAAGCTTTCTTT
TRBD2,TRBV29-1,TRBJ2-1,-,CSVVYLGTSPYNEQFF,TGCAGCGTTGTTTATCTTGGGACTAGCCCCTACAATGAGCAGTTCTTC
TRBD1,TRBV7-9,TRBJ1-2,-,CASRGTGGNYGYTF,TGTGCCAGCAGGGGAACAGGGGGGAACTATGGCTACACCTTC
-,TRBV7-2,TRBJ1-6,-,CASSPGFGNSPLHF,TGTGCCAGCAGCCCAGGGTTTGGTAATTCACCCCTCCACTTT
-,TRBV7-9,TRBJ1-1,once,CASSSWTASTEAFF,TGTGCCAGCAGCTCCTGGACAGCCTCCACTGAAGCTTTCTTT
TRBD2,TRBV5-1,TRBJ2-3,-,CASSLVPGLAIGTQYF,TGCGCCAGCAGCTTGGTACCGGGACTAGCGATAGGTACGCAGTATTTT
-,TRBV6-5,TRBJ2-1,-,CASRGPSVGVNEQFF,TGTGCCAGCAGGGGACCTAGCGTCGGCGTAAATGAGCAGTTCTTC
-,TRBV14,TRBJ1-2,-,CASSQANNYGYTF,TGTGCCAGCAGCCAAGCAAATAACTATGGCTACACCTTC
TRBD1,TRBV13,TRBJ2-1,-,CASSSRTGSDNEQFF,TGTGCCAGCAGCTCGCGGACAGGGTCGGACAATGAGCAGTTCTTC